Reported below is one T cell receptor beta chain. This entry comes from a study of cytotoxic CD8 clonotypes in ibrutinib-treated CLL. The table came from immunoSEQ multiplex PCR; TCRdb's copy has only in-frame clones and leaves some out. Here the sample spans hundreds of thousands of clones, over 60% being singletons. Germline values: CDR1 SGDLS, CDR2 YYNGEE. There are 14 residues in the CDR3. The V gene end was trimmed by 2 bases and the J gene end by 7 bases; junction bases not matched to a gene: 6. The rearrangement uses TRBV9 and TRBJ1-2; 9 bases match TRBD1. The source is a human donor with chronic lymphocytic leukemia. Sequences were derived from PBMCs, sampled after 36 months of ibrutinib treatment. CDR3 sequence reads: CASSVSTGGSGYTF. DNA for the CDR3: TGTGCCAGCAGCGTTTCGACAGGGGGTAGTGGCTACACCTTC.